This TCR beta chain comes out of a study of T cells after yellow fever vaccination. The CDR3 is made up of 15 amino acids. After removal of 2 bases from V and 5 bases from J, the junction contained 5 bases not matched to a gene. Germline V gene sequence: CDR1 MNHEY, CDR2 SVGEGT. Generation of TCR cDNA used 5'RACE template switching (which added a universal primer site and UMIs). TCRdb recomputed calls from the 5' RACE reads with MiXCR, one row per CDR3 protein. The repertoire holds approximately 510,000 distinct CDR3 sequences, about a fifth seen once, with about 17% in the top ten. The sample holds a few counts of this clonotype.

The rearrangement uses TRBV6-2 or TRBV6-3 and TRBJ2-1, with TRBD2 matching over 8 bases. The sequences come from PBMCs, collected roughly 23 days after the first yellow fever vaccination. This sequence was found in a man in his late teens or twenties who received the YFV17D yellow fever vaccine. This chain's CDR3 is CASSYRAGGNNEQFF. CDR3 bases: TGTGCCAGCAGTTACAGGGCGGGGGGTAACAATGAGCAGTTCTTC.